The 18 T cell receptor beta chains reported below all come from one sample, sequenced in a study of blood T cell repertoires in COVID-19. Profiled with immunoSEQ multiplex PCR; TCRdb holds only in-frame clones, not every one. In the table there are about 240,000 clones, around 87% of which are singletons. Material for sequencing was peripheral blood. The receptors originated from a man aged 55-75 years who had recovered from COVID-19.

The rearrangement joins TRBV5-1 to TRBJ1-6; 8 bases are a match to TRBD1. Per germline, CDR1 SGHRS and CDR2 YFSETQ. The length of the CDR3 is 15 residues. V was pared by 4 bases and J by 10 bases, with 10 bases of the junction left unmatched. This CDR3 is CASSRRTGPGSPLHF. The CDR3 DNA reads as TGCGCCAGCAGCCGCAGGACAGGGCCGGGGTCACCCCTCCACTTT.

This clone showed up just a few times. The CDR3 spells CASSPATGGISDTQYF. The CDR3 DNA sequence: TGCGCCAGCAGCCCGGCAACGGGGGGGATCTCAGATACGCAGTATTTT. This chain connects TRBV5-1 to TRBJ2-3; TRBD2 matches 8 bases. The CDR3 totals 16 residues. V gave up 4 bases and J gave up 4 bases; unmatched junction bases: 11. Germline lookup yields CDR1 SGHRS and CDR2 YFSETQ.

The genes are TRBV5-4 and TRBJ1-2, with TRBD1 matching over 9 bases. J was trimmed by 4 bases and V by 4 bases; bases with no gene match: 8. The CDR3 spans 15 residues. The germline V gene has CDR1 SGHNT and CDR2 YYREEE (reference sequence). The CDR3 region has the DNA TGTGCCAGCAGCCGTAGCCGGGACAGGGCCTATGGCTACACCTTC. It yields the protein CASSRSRDRAYGYTF.

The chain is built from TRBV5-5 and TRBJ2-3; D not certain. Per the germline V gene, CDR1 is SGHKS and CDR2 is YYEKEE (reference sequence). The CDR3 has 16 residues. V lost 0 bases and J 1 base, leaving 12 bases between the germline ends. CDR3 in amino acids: CASSLGASLGTDTQYF. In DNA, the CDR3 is TGTGCCAGCAGCTTGGGGGCCTCTTTGGGCACAGATACGCAGTATTTT.

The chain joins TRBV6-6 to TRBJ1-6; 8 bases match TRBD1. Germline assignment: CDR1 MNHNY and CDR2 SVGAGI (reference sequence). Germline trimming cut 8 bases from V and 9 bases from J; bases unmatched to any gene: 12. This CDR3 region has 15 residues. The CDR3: CASVPGQGASSPLHF. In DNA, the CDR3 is TGTGCCAGCGTTCCTGGACAGGGAGCTTCTTCACCCCTCCACTTT.

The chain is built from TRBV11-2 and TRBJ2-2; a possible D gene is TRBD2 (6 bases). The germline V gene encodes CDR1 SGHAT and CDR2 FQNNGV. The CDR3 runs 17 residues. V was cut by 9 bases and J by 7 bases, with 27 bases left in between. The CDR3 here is CASTSPAPGESNGELFF. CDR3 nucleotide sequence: TGTGCCAGTACCTCCCCCGCCCCGGGGGAAAGTAACGGGGAGCTGTTTTTT.

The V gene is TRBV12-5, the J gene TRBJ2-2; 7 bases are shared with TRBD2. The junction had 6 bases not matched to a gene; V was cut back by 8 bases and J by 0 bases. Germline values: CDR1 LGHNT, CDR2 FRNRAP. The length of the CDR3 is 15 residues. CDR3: CASLGGGTNTGELFF. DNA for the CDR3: TGTGCTAGTTTGGGCGGGGGAACGAACACCGGGGAGCTGTTTTTT.

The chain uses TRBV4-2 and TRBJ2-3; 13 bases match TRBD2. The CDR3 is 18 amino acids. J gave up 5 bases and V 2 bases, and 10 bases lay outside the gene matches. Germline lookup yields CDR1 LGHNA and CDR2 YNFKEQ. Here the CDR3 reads CASSQLQTLAGGQDTQYF. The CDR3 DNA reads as TGTGCCAGCAGCCAACTACAAACACTAGCGGGGGGGCAAGATACGCAGTATTTT.

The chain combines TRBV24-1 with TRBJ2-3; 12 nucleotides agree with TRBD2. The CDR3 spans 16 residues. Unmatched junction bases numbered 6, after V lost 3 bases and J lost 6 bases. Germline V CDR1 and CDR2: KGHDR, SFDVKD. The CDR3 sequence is CATSDQLAGGTDTQYF. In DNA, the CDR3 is TGTGCCACCAGTGATCAACTAGCGGGGGGTACGGATACGCAGTATTTT.

CDR3 nucleotides: TGTGCCAGCAGCTTAGCTTTCAGCGGGGGTGTTATCCGTCGTAGCACAGATACGCAGTATTTT. Its protein is CASSLAFSGGVIRRSTDTQYF. The chain employs TRBV13 and TRBJ2-3, with 8 bases matching TRBD2. The CDR3 length is 21 residues. Trimming took 1 base from V and 0 from J; bases not matched to a gene: 18. The germline CDR1 and CDR2 sequences are PRHDT and FYEKMQ (reference sequence).

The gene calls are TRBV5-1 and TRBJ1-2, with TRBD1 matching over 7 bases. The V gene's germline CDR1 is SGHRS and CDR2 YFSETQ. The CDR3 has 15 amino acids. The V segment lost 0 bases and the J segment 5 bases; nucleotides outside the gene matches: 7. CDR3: CASSLEQGPKYGYTF. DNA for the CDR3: TGCGCCAGCAGCTTGGAACAGGGGCCGAAATATGGCTACACCTTC. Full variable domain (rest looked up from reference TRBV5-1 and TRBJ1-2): KAGVTQTPRYLIKTRGQQVTLSCSPISGHRSVSWYQQTPGQGLQFLFEYFSETQRNKGNFPGRFSGRQFSNSRSEMNVSTLELGDSALYLCASSLEQGPKYGYTFGSGTRLTVV.

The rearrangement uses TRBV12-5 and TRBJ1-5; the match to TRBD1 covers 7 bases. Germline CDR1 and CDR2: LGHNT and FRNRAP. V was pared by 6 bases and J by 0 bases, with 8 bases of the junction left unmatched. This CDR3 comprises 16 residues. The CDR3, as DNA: TGTGCTAGTGGCCGTGGACAGGCGGATAGCAATCAGCCCCAGCATTTT. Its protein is CASGRGQADSNQPQHF. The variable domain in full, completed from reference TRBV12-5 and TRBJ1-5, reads DARVTQTPRHKVTEMGQEVTMRCQPILGHNTVFWYRQTMMQGLELLAYFRNRAPLDDSGMPKDRFSAEMPDATLATLKIQPSEPRDSAVYFCASGRGQADSNQPQHFGDGTRLSIL.

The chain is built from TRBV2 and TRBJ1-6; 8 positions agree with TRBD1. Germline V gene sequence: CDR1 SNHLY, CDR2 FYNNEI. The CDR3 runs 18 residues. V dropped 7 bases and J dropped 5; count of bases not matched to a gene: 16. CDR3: CASNPLMTGTGNNSPLHF. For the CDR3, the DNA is TGTGCCAGCAATCCTTTAATGACCGGGACAGGCAATAATTCACCCCTCCACTTT.

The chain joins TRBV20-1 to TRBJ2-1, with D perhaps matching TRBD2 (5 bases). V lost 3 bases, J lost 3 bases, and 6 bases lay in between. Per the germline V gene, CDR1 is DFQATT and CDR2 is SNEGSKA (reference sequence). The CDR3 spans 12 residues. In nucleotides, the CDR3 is TGCAGTGCTAGTGGGAGCTACAATGAGCAGTTCTTC. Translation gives CSASGSYNEQFF.

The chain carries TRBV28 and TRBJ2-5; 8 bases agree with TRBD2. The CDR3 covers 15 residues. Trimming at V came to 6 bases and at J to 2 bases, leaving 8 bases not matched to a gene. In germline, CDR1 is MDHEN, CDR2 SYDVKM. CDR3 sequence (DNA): TGTGCCAGCAGCCTCGGGGGGGGTGTTCAAGAGACCCAGTACTTC. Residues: CASSLGGGVQETQYF.

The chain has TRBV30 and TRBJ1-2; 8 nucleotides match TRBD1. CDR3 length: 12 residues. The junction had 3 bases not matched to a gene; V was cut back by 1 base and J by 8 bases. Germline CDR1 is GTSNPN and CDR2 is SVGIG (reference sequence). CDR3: CAWSDRGKGYTF. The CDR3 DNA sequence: TGTGCCTGGAGTGACAGGGGGAAGGGCTACACCTTC.

The CDR3 nucleotides read TGTGCCAGTAGTATATGGACAGGGGCGACTGAAGCTTTCTTT. This encodes CASSIWTGATEAFF. V usage is TRBV19 and J usage is TRBJ1-1; TRBD1 matches 9 bases. V lost 2 bases, J lost 5 bases, and 3 bases stayed unmatched. Per germline, CDR1 LNHDA and CDR2 SQIVND (reference sequence). The length of the CDR3 is 14 residues. The full variable domain, its missing parts supplied by reference TRBV19 and TRBJ1-1, is DGGITQSPKYLFRKEGQNVTLSCEQNLNHDAMYWYRQDPGQGLRLIYYSQIVNDFQKGDIAEGYSVSREKKESFPLTVTSAQKNPTAFYLCASSIWTGATEAFFGQGTRLTVV.

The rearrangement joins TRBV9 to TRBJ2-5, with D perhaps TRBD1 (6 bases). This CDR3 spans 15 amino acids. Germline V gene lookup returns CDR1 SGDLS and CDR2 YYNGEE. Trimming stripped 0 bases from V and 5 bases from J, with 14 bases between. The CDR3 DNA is TGTGCCAGCAGCGTAGGGGCAGGGGTCAGGGAGACCCAGTACTTC. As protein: CASSVGAGVRETQYF.